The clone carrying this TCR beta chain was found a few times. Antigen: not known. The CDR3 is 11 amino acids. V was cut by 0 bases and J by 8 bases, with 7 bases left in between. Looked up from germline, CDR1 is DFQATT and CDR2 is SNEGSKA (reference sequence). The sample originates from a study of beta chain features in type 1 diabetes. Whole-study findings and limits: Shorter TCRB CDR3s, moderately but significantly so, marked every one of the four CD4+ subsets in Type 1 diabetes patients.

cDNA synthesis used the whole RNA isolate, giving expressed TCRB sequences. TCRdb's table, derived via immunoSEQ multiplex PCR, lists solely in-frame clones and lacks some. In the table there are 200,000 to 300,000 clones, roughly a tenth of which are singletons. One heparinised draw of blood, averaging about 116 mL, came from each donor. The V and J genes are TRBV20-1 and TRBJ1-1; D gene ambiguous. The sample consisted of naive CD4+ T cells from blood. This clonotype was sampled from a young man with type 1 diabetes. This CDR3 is CSARDRREAFF. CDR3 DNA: TGCAGTGCTAGAGATCGGCGGGAAGCTTTCTTT.